This TCR beta chain was retrieved from a study of beta chain features in type 1 diabetes. This clone was found a few times. The sequenced template was cDNA made from the entire isolated RNA. Data came from immunoSEQ multiplex PCR; TCRdb stores just in-frame clones and leaves some out. The profile covers under 250,000 clones, with 25% to 30% appearing a single time and 4% taken by the ten largest. The CDR3 loop spans 15 amino acids. The germline V and J ends were trimmed by 1 base and 2 bases, with 12 bases remaining between them. Germline CDR1 reads SGDLS; CDR2 reads YYNGEE. This TCR was sampled from a young man in good health. The V call is TRBV9, the J call TRBJ2-5; D gene ambiguous. The sample comprised central memory CD4+ T cells from blood. DNA of the CDR3: TGTGCCAGCAGCGTAAGCCTTAATCTTCAAGAGACCCAGTACTTC. It codes for CASSVSLNLQETQYF.